The 29 T cell receptor beta chains below all came from one sample that was sequenced in a study of molecular identifiers for immune sequencing clone quantification. TCRdb called the PCR reads again in MiXCR, with one record for every CDR3 protein. The table includes 400,000 to 600,000 distinct CDR3 sequences, approximately 25% detected once. The material sequenced was naive CD8+ T cells from blood, with Jurkat cell RNA spiked in. Subset defined: FACS-sorted CD8+CD4-CCR7+CD45RA+ naive T cells. These receptors were taken from a human donor in good health. Some libraries in this study had Jurkat cell RNA spiked in.

The V gene is TRBV28, the J gene TRBJ2-7; D may be TRBD1 (8 bases). Germline CDR1 is MDHEN and CDR2 is SYDVKM. CDR3 length: 14 residues. V lost 2 bases, J lost 5 bases, and 13 bases lay in between. The CDR3 reads CASSLRQGRDEQYF. For the CDR3, the DNA is TGTGCCAGCAGTTTACGACAGGGGAGGGACGAGCAGTACTTC.

This clonotype has only a few counts. J is TRBJ2-7 and V is TRBV7-9; possibly TRBD2 for D (5 bases). Trimming cost V 5 bases and J 5 bases, with 13 bases left between them. CDR3 size: 13 residues. The germline V gene has CDR1 SEHNR and CDR2 FQNEAQ (reference sequence). This CDR3 is CASSLLGVDEQYF. CDR3 DNA sequence: TGTGCCAGCAGCCTCTTGGGAGTGGACGAGCAGTACTTC.

The gene calls are TRBV12-3 or TRBV12-4 and TRBJ2-3; 8 bases fit TRBD1. V was clipped by 8 bases and J by 5 bases; unmatched bases: 15. The CDR3 has 16 amino acids. In nucleotides, the CDR3 is TGTGCCAGCGGTTCCACCAAAGGACAGGGACTAGATACGCAGTATTTT. Translating gives CASGSTKGQGLDTQYF.

The table lists this clonotype with a few counts. The V call is TRBV6-2 or TRBV6-3, the J call TRBJ2-7, with D perhaps being TRBD1 or TRBD2 (6 bases each). The CDR3 length is 16 residues. CDR1 and CDR2 (germline): MNHEY, SVGEGT. V dropped 0 bases and J dropped 2 bases, with 14 bases sitting between them. The CDR3 DNA reads as TGTGCCAGCAGTTACTCTCTGGAGGGGGGACCCTACGAGCAGTACTTC. Its protein product is CASSYSLEGGPYEQYF.

In this sample, this clonotype turned up a few times. CDR3 in DNA: TGTGCCAGCAGGCCAGCCTCTTTGACAGGGGCCCTGGAAAAACTGTTTTTT. Its translation is CASRPASLTGALEKLFF. The rearrangement uses TRBV6-2 or TRBV6-3 and TRBJ1-4, with 8 nucleotides matching TRBD1. Germline values: CDR1 MNHEY, CDR2 SVGEGT. This CDR3 comprises 17 residues. The trim removed 6 bases at V and 8 bases at J, leaving 17 bases unmatched.

This clonotype came up many times. This chain links TRBV14 with TRBJ2-7, with D hard to call. The CDR3 is made up of 13 amino acids. The V and J ends lost 1 base and 4 bases respectively, with 8 bases between them. The V gene's germline CDR1 is SGHDN and CDR2 FVKESK. CDR3 in amino acids: CASSQVQPYEQYF. The CDR3 region has the DNA TGTGCCAGCAGCCAAGTTCAGCCGTACGAGCAGTACTTC.

This clonotype was seen at least ten times. The V and J genes are TRBV7-9 and TRBJ2-2; unclear D gene. Germline V lookup: CDR1 SEHNR, CDR2 FQNEAQ (reference sequence). This CDR3 has 13 residues. V was shortened by 0 bases and J by 6 bases, with 5 bases between the two germline ends. CDR3 loop: CASSLAVSGELFF. In DNA, the CDR3 is TGTGCCAGCAGCTTAGCTGTCTCCGGGGAGCTGTTTTTT.

This clonotype was recorded at least ten times. The chain has TRBV28 and TRBJ2-7; the D gene is possibly TRBD1 (6 bases). CDR1 MDHEN and CDR2 SYDVKM come from the germline V gene. CDR3 size: 14 residues. V dropped 6 bases and J dropped 7 bases, with 19 bases sitting between them. CDR3 sequence: CASSLTQGSVEQYF. Here the CDR3 DNA reads TGTGCCAGCAGCTTAACTCAGGGGAGTGTGGAGCAGTACTTC.

With respect to this clonotype: A much larger clone is a single base away; this may be a read error. The chain carries TRBV29-1 and TRBJ2-7; TRBD1 matches at 10 bases. This CDR3 contains 13 residues. Trimming at V came to 6 bases and at J to 5 bases, leaving 7 bases not matched to a gene. Germline V CDR1 and CDR2: SQVTM, ANQGSEA. The DNA of the CDR3 is TGCAGCGTCGCCGGGGACAGGGGTAACGAGCAGTACTTC. Amino acids: CSVAGDRGNEQYF.

The V and J genes are TRBV12-3 or TRBV12-4 and TRBJ2-5; 9 nucleotides match TRBD1. The CDR3 has 14 residues. V was clipped by 6 bases and J by 2 bases; unmatched bases: 4. Here the CDR3 reads CASRQGQGQETQYF. CDR3 bases: TGTGCCAGCAGACAAGGACAGGGGCAAGAGACCCAGTACTTC.

V usage is TRBV20-1 and J usage is TRBJ2-7; D is ambiguous. Germline values: CDR1 DFQATT, CDR2 SNEGSKA (reference sequence). The CDR3 contains 16 residues. Trimming left V 3 bases short and J 1 base short, with 19 bases between. This CDR3 is CSARVPAGGRSYEQYF. Written as DNA, the CDR3 is TGCAGTGCTAGGGTCCCAGCAGGCGGCAGGTCCTACGAGCAGTACTTC.

This clonotype was recorded at least ten times. The genes are TRBV7-9 and TRBJ2-7, with D possibly TRBD2 on 5 matching bases. V lost 5 bases and J 6 bases, leaving 11 bases between the germline ends. This CDR3 has 12 residues. Germline V gives CDR1 SEHNR, CDR2 FQNEAQ (reference sequence). The CDR3 DNA is TGTGCCAGCAGCACCGGCGGAGGCGAGCAGTACTTC. Translating gives CASSTGGGEQYF.

The table lists this clonotype with a few counts. V gene TRBV7-6 combines with J gene TRBJ2-1, with D tentatively TRBD2 (5 bases). The V and J ends lost 5 bases and 4 bases respectively, with 12 bases between them. The CDR3 is 14 amino acids. Per germline, CDR1 SGHVS and CDR2 FNYEAQ. CDR3 sequence: CASSITGLYNEQFF. Written as DNA, the CDR3 is TGTGCCAGCAGCATCACTGGACTGTACAATGAGCAGTTCTTC.

V usage is TRBV2 and J usage is TRBJ1-2; 8 nucleotides line up with TRBD1. Germline loops: CDR1 SNHLY, CDR2 FYNNEI. The CDR3 is 14 amino acids. Trimming cost V 3 bases and J 8 bases; bases outside gene matches: 8. CDR3 sequence reads: CASSEIRTGLGYTF. The CDR3 region has the DNA TGTGCCAGCAGTGAGATCAGGACAGGGCTCGGCTACACCTTC.

In the case of this clonotype: A clone one base away is much larger, so this may be a read error. The gene calls are TRBV4-1 and TRBJ2-3, with TRBD1 identical over 8 bases. From germline, CDR1 is MGHRA and CDR2 YSYEKL. CDR3 length equals 16 residues. As DNA, the CDR3 is TGCACCAGCAGACCAGCTGGACAGGGCGCCACAGATACGCAGTATTTT. The encoded protein is CTSRPAGQGATDTQYF.

This clonotype was detected only a few times. The chain couples TRBV29-1 to TRBJ2-7; D unclear. In germline, CDR1 is SQVTM, CDR2 ANQGSEA. V lost 4 bases to trimming and J lost 2 bases, with 12 bases between them. The CDR3 has 13 amino acids. CDR3 loop: CSVVDKGPYEQYF. The CDR3 region has the DNA TGCAGCGTTGTAGATAAGGGTCCCTACGAGCAGTACTTC.

This clonotype was detected many times. The chain recombines TRBV25-1 with TRBJ2-7; no clear D gene. The CDR3 extends over 14 amino acids. V was pared by 3 bases and J by 0 bases, with 9 bases between. Germline values: CDR1 MGHDK, CDR2 SYGVNS. Written as DNA, the CDR3 is TGTGCCAGCAGTGATATAGGCAGCTCCTACGAGCAGTACTTC. It yields the protein CASSDIGSSYEQYF.

This clonotype was recorded at least ten times. This sequence joins TRBV29-1 and TRBJ1-1; no clear D. The CDR3 runs 11 residues. Germline lookup yields CDR1 SQVTM and CDR2 ANQGSEA. V lost 4 bases and J lost 2, with 5 bases in between. CDR3 coding DNA: TGCAGCGTTGGGGCAAACACTGAAGCTTTCTTT. Protein sequence: CSVGANTEAFF.

The count of this clonotype is one. One base away lies a much larger clone, so this may be a sequencing read error. The conserved final phenylalanine or tryptophan is absent from the CDR3, which likely points to a read error. This sequence joins TRBV20-1 and TRBJ1-5, with a possible D match to TRBD1 (6 bases). V was cut by 5 bases and J by 6 bases, with 20 bases left in between. The CDR3 runs to 15 residues. Germline V gene sequence: CDR1 DFQATT, CDR2 SNEGSKA (reference sequence). CDR3 coding DNA: TGCAGTGCTCCACTAGTGGGGGGGCTCGGTCAGCCCCAGCATCTT. It encodes CSAPLVGGLGQPQHL.

In regard to this clonotype: Being one base from a much bigger clone, this may be a read error. The chain uses TRBV5-3 and TRBJ2-3; D possibly matches TRBD1 or TRBD2 (5 bases each). TRBV5-3 is identified as an open reading frame with a role that is uncertain. The CDR3 spans 15 residues. V was trimmed by 8 bases and J by 4 bases, leaving 20 bases between them. The CDR3 protein is CASSPYWGPADTQYF. In nucleotides, the CDR3 is TGTGCCAGCAGCCCCTACTGGGGACCCGCAGATACGCAGTATTTT.

This clonotype was seen many times. An end of the junction differs from the germline gene, which may be a read error. The CDR3 bases are TGTGCCAGCAGTCAAGTGGCAGGGGGCACAGATACGCAGTATTTT. It translates to CASSQVAGGTDTQYF. The J gene is TRBJ2-3, the V gene TRBV4-3; a possible D gene is TRBD1 (6 bases). Germline assignment: CDR1 LGHNA and CDR2 YSLEER. The CDR3 is 15 amino acids.

The V gene is TRBV4-3, the J gene TRBJ2-2; 11 nucleotides match TRBD2. Germline-derived CDR1 and CDR2 are LGHNA and YSLEER. The J segment lost 4 bases and the V segment lost 0 bases, leaving 7 bases of the junction unmatched. CDR3 length equals 18 residues. CDR3 DNA: TGCGCCAGCAGCCAAGATCCAACTAGCGGGAGTATCACCGGGGAGCTGTTTTTT. It is translated as CASSQDPTSGSITGELFF.

The J gene is TRBJ2-2, the V gene TRBV5-1; possibly TRBD2 for D (6 bases). This CDR3 region has 15 residues. The V gene lost 0 bases and the J gene lost 4 bases, with 10 bases spanning the gap. Germline CDR1 SGHRS, CDR2 YFSETQ. CDR3 DNA sequence: TGCGCCAGCAGCTTGGCCCAGGAGGGCACCGGGGAGCTGTTTTTT. Translating it yields CASSLAQEGTGELFF.

Note on this clonotype: Relative to the germline gene, one junction end is altered; a read error may explain this. In nucleotides, the CDR3 is TGTGCCACCTCCGCGCGGGGGCTTACAACTAATGAAAAACTGATTTTT. Its protein is CATSARGLTTNEKLIF. This rearrangement joins TRBV15 to TRBJ1-4; weak D call: TRBD1 (6 bases). This CDR3 is built from 16 residues. Germline CDR1 LNHNV, CDR2 YYDKDF (reference sequence).

On this clonotype itself: This may arise from a read error, as a much more abundant clone is one base away. This chain connects TRBV27 to TRBJ2-3, with D possibly TRBD1 on 5 matching bases. The end of the DNA aligns better with TRBJ1-5, so the J call may be wrong. The CDR3 has 15 amino acids. CDR1 and CDR2 (germline): MNHEY, SMNVEV (reference sequence). CDR3 sequence reads: CASYIGRGDADTQHF. CDR3 DNA: TGTGCCAGCTATATTGGGCGGGGGGACGCAGATACGCAGCATTTT.

The rearrangement links TRBV6-2 or TRBV6-3 to TRBJ2-5; 7 bases align to TRBD1. Germline CDR1 reads MNHEY; CDR2 reads SVGEGT. CDR3 length equals 16 residues. With V trimmed by 5 bases and J by 1 base, 10 bases remained unmatched. CDR3 nucleotide sequence: TGTGCCAGCAGTCCTAGGACAGGCCATTCCCAAGAGACCCAGTACTTC. Residues: CASSPRTGHSQETQYF.

This clonotype was seen ten or more times. This sequence joins TRBV6-5 and TRBJ2-7, with TRBD1 as a possible D gene (5 bases). This CDR3 is 13 amino acids long. Trimming removed 3 bases from V and 2 bases from J, with 8 bases in between. Germline V lookup: CDR1 MNHEY, CDR2 SVGAGI. CDR3: CASSYSGTYEQYF. The CDR3 nucleotides read TGTGCCAGCAGTTATTCAGGGACCTACGAGCAGTACTTC.

This clonotype was recorded a few times. The rearrangement links TRBV19 to TRBJ2-4; 10 bases agree with TRBD1. The V gene's germline CDR1 is LNHDA and CDR2 SQIVND (reference sequence). J gave up 9 bases and V 1 base, and 6 bases lay outside the gene matches. The CDR3 loop spans 15 amino acids. The CDR3 region is CASSIADRGLGIQYF. The DNA of the CDR3 is TGTGCCAGTAGTATAGCGGACAGGGGGTTAGGCATTCAGTACTTC.

As for this clonotype: A read error is possible here, since a much larger clone lies one base away. The chain uses TRBV4-1 and TRBJ1-1; D remains unclear. The length of the CDR3 is 14 residues. Germline V lookup: CDR1 MGHRA, CDR2 YSYEKL. In nucleotides, the CDR3 is TGCCCCAGCAGCCAAGATATTTGGCAGTCTGAAGCTTTCTTT. Amino acids: CPSSQDIWQSEAFF.